The 22 T cell receptor beta chains presented below share a single source sample, sequenced in a study of identical twins. TCRdb independently ran MiXCR on the 5' RACE reads; one entry per CDR3 protein. Here the sample spans roughly 1,500,000 distinct CDR3 sequences, 25% to 35% being singletons. Sequenced: cord blood. The receptors were sampled from a newborn girl in good health.

This clonotype occurred many times. This chain uses TRBV28 with TRBJ2-7, with D perhaps being TRBD1 or TRBD2 (5 bases each). The CDR3 is made up of 15 amino acids. V was cut by 7 bases and J by 0 bases, with 16 bases left in between. Germline-derived CDR1 and CDR2 are MDHEN and SYDVKM. The CDR3 loop is CASTFTGRNSYEQYF. In DNA, the CDR3 is TGTGCCAGCACTTTTACGGGACGGAACTCCTACGAGCAGTACTTC.

The rearrangement links TRBV21-1 to TRBJ2-4; the D call TRBD1 from the table was never checked on the DNA. With the DNA end fitting TRBJ2-7 better, the J assignment may be wrong. TRBV21-1 is assigned pseudogene status. CDR3 length: 13 residues. In DNA, the CDR3 is TGTGCCAGCAGGGTTGGCAGGGTTGACGAGCAGTACTTC. Translating gives CASRVGRVDEQYF.

This clonotype was seen ten or more times. The V gene is TRBV5-1, the J gene TRBJ2-1; D is unresolved. Trimming cost V 1 base and J 5 bases, with 7 bases left between them. CDR1 and CDR2 from the germline V gene are SGHRS and YFSETQ. The CDR3 length is 13 residues. In DNA, the CDR3 is TGCGCCAGCAGCTTGACGTCCGACAATGAGCAGTTCTTC. The encoded protein is CASSLTSDNEQFF.

The chain carries TRBV7-9 and TRBJ1-1; no clear D. From germline, CDR1 is SEHNR and CDR2 FQNEAQ (reference sequence). The CDR3 consists of 15 residues. The V gene lost 2 bases and the J gene lost 1 base, with 11 bases spanning the gap. DNA of the CDR3: TGTGCCAGCAGCTTATCGGCGGCGACGAACACTGAAGCTTTCTTT. Its protein product is CASSLSAATNTEAFF.

This clonotype was picked up a small number of times. The V and J genes are TRBV20-1 and TRBJ1-2, with D perhaps matching TRBD1 (5 bases). In germline, CDR1 is DFQATT, CDR2 SNEGSKA (reference sequence). Trimming pared 3 bases from V and 5 bases from J, leaving 13 bases between. The CDR3 sequence is 13 residues long. This CDR3 is CSARGTALYGYTF. The CDR3 DNA follows: TGCAGTGCTAGGGGGACGGCTTTATATGGCTACACCTTC.

The chain joins TRBV4-2 to TRBJ2-5; D is undetermined. Germline CDR1 LGHNA, CDR2 YNFKEQ. The CDR3 is 14 residues long. V lost 1 base and J 4 bases, leaving 10 bases between the germline ends. In DNA form, the CDR3 reads TGTGCCAGCAGCCAAGTTCGCGGTGGAGAGACCCAGTACTTC. Its translation: CASSQVRGGETQYF.

This clonotype was observed many times. For the CDR3, the DNA is TGTGCCAGCAGCCAAGGATCTTGGGAGACCCAGTACTTC. It translates to CASSQGSWETQYF. V and J are TRBV3-1 and TRBJ2-5; D uncertain. The CDR3 runs to 13 residues. Germline CDR1 reads LGHDT; CDR2 reads YNNKEL (reference sequence). The V end lost 1 base, the J end lost 5 bases, and 8 bases lay between the germline ends.

As concerns this clonotype: The CDR3 does not close with the conserved phenylalanine or tryptophan, likely indicating a read error. V usage is TRBV28 and J usage is TRBJ2-7; 7 bases map to TRBD1. This CDR3 spans 14 amino acids. With V trimmed by 4 bases and J by 1 base, 4 bases remained unmatched. The germline V gene has CDR1 MDHEN and CDR2 SYDVKM. CDR3 protein: CASSYRGRSYEQYL. The CDR3 region has the DNA TGTGCCAGCAGTTACAGGGGTAGGTCCTACGAGCAGTACTTA.

This clonotype was observed a handful of times. This chain uses TRBV20-1 with TRBJ1-2, with D uncertain. The CDR3 is made up of 13 amino acids. Per the germline V gene, CDR1 is DFQATT and CDR2 is SNEGSKA (reference sequence). The V gene lost 0 bases and the J gene lost 6 bases, with 11 bases spanning the gap. The CDR3 DNA reads as TGCAGTGCTAGAGACCGCCGGGGAGATGGCTACACCTTC. This sequence encodes CSARDRRGDGYTF.

Only a few counts were recorded for this clonotype. J is TRBJ2-3 and V is TRBV27; weak D call: TRBD2 (5 bases). The CDR3 length is 13 residues. Deletions cut 3 bases from V and 6 bases from J, with 10 bases between. Germline V gene lookup returns CDR1 MNHEY and CDR2 SMNVEV (reference sequence). CDR3 protein: CASSFGIRDTQYF. CDR3 DNA sequence: TGTGCCAGCAGTTTCGGGATAAGGGATACGCAGTATTTT.

The rearrangement uses TRBV5-1 and TRBJ2-3, with 8 bases fitting TRBD1. Germline V gene lookup returns CDR1 SGHRS and CDR2 YFSETQ. V shed 4 bases, J shed 3 bases, and the junction held 7 bases outside the gene matches. The CDR3 contains 15 residues. The CDR3 is CASSREDRVTDTQYF. CDR3 coding DNA: TGCGCCAGCAGCCGCGAGGACAGGGTAACAGATACGCAGTATTTT.

At least ten counts were recorded for this clonotype. The chain uses TRBV4-2 and TRBJ1-1; D may be TRBD1 (5 bases). The germline V gene has CDR1 LGHNA and CDR2 YNFKEQ. This CDR3 is 15 amino acids long. Between the trimmed V and J ends, which lost 4 bases and 0 bases, there was a span of 12 bases. CDR3 DNA: TGTGCCAGCAGCCGGGCGGGGGAAATGAACACTGAAGCTTTCTTT. Protein: CASSRAGEMNTEAFF.

The J gene is TRBJ2-1, the V gene TRBV7-9, with TRBD1 matching 8 bases. The V gene end was trimmed by 5 bases and the J gene end by 16 bases; junction bases not matched to a gene: 19. CDR1 and CDR2 (germline): SEHNR, FQNEAQ (reference sequence). This CDR3 has 15 residues. CDR3 sequence: CASSGYRGANTEAFF. Written as DNA, the CDR3 is TGTGCCAGCAGCGGATACAGGGGGGCAAACACTGAAGCTTTCTTC.

The chain joins TRBV19 to TRBJ2-3, with TRBD2 matching 7 bases. The CDR3 sequence is 16 residues long. V lost 0 bases to trimming and J lost 1 base; unmatched junction nucleotides: 4. Germline V gene sequence: CDR1 LNHDA, CDR2 SQIVND (reference sequence). The CDR3 region has the DNA TGTGCCAGTAGTATAGATCGGCTAGCGGGCACAGATACGCAGTATTTT. It yields the protein CASSIDRLAGTDTQYF.

The chain couples TRBV28 to TRBJ2-3, with D uncertain. The CDR3 is 18 amino acids. Trimming shortened V by 5 bases and J by 0 bases, and 21 bases separated the two germline ends. In germline, CDR1 is MDHEN, CDR2 SYDVKM. The CDR3 nucleotides read TGTGCCAGCAGTCACAAAATTCGGGCCACTCGAAGCACAGATACGCAGTATTTT. Its protein is CASSHKIRATRSTDTQYF.

This clonotype was observed a few times. The chain employs TRBV24-1 and TRBJ2-1; 7 bases align to TRBD2. Unmatched junction bases numbered 3, after V lost 1 base and J lost 4 bases. Looked up from germline, CDR1 is KGHDR and CDR2 is SFDVKD. This CDR3 is 15 amino acids long. The CDR3 nucleotides read TGTGCCACCAGTGATTTAGGGAGGGGATACAATGAGCAGTTCTTC. Its protein product is CATSDLGRGYNEQFF.

A remark on this clonotype: The junction differs from germline at one of its ends, possibly a read error. The V call is TRBV19, the J call TRBJ1-1; 7 bases agree with TRBD1. The germline gives CDR1 LNHDA, CDR2 SQIVND (reference sequence). This CDR3 comprises 13 residues. The CDR3 loop is CASKIRGYTEAFF. The DNA for the CDR3 is TGTGCCAGTAAGATCAGGGGGTACACCGAAGCTTTCTTT.

This clonotype occurred many times. This chain links TRBV28 with TRBJ2-7, with 7 nucleotides matching TRBD2. Unmatched junction bases numbered 7, after V lost 2 bases and J lost 3 bases. The length of the CDR3 is 15 residues. Germline V gives CDR1 MDHEN, CDR2 SYDVKM. The CDR3 here is CASSLRTSMGYEQYF. The CDR3 coding sequence is TGTGCCAGCAGTTTACGGACTAGTATGGGCTACGAGCAGTACTTC.

The V gene is TRBV20-1, the J gene TRBJ1-2, with D unclear. There are 11 residues in the CDR3. The V gene lost 7 bases and the J gene lost 2 bases, with 8 bases spanning the gap. CDR1 and CDR2 from the germline V gene are DFQATT and SNEGSKA (reference sequence). CDR3 nucleotide sequence: TGCAGTGTATGGCAGAACTATGGCTACACCTTC. This translates into CSVWQNYGYTF.

V usage is TRBV5-1 and J usage is TRBJ2-3; perhaps TRBD2 as D (6 bases). Looked up from germline, CDR1 is SGHRS and CDR2 is YFSETQ. This CDR3 has 16 amino acids. Trimming stripped 1 base from V and 3 bases from J, with 15 bases between. The CDR3 nucleotides are TGCGCCAGCAGCTTGCTCGGGAGTTGGGGTACAGATACGCAGTATTTT. Amino acid sequence: CASSLLGSWGTDTQYF. The complete variable domain, with remaining parts taken from reference TRBV5-1 and TRBJ2-3, reads KAGVTQTPRYLIKTRGQQVTLSCSPISGHRSVSWYQQTPGQGLQFLFEYFSETQRNKGNFPGRFSGRQFSNSRSEMNVSTLELGDSALYLCASSLLGSWGTDTQYFGPGTRLTVL.

This chain links TRBV21-1 with TRBJ2-7; the DNA was not used to check the table's D call, TRBD2. TRBV21-1 is a pseudogene. The CDR3 has 16 residues. The CDR3 sequence: CASSKGTSVGHYEQYF. CDR3 DNA: TGTGCCAGCAGCAAAGGGACTAGTGTAGGGCACTACGAGCAGTACTTC.

This clonotype was counted ten times or more. The chain recombines TRBV6-1 with TRBJ1-2; possible D gene TRBD1, 5 bases. Per the germline V gene, CDR1 is MNHNS and CDR2 is SASEGT. V gave up 0 bases and J gave up 2 bases, with 22 bases separating them. The CDR3 has 19 residues. The CDR3 DNA sequence: TGTGCCAGCAGTGAAGCGCTTCTAGGCTTTCAGGGTCCAAACTATGGCTACACCTTC. Its protein product is CASSEALLGFQGPNYGYTF.